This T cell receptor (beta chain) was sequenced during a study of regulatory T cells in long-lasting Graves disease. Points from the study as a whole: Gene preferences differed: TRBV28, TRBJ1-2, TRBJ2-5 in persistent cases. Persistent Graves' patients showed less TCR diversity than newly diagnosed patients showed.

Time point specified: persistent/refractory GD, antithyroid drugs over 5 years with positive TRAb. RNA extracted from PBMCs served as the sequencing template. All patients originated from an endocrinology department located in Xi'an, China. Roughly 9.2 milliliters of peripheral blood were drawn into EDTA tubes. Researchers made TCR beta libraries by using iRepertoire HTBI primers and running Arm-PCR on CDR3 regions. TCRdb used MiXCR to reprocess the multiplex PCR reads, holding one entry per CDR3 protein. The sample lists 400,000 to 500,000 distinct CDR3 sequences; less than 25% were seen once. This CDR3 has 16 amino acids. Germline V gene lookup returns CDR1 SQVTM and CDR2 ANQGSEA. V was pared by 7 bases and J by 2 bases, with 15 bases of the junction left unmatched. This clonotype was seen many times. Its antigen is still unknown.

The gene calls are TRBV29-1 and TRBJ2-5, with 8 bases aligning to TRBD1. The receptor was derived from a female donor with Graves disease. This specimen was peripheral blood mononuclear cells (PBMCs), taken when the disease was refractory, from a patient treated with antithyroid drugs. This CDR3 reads CSAALRTGLGQETQYF. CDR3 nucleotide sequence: TGCAGCGCAGCACTGCGGACAGGGTTGGGTCAAGAGACCCAGTACTTC.